This T cell receptor beta chain was identified during a study of T cells in Graves' hyperthyroidism and ophthalmopathy. The study's findings and limits: Peripheral blood also featured most of the thyroid clonotypes expanded above 0.001. Ophthalmopathy was predicted by the model a median of approximately 6 months ahead of onset.

Amplified TCR beta CDR3 regions derived from RNA transcripts. HTBI primers were used for first-round RT-PCR of the TCR CDR3. TCRdb re-called the multiplex PCR reads with MiXCR, one entry per CDR3 protein. The table shows 300,000 or so distinct CDR3 sequences, with over 15% occurring only once. V shed 2 bases and J shed 3 bases, with 13 bases lying between them. The CDR3 is 15 residues long. Germline assignment: CDR1 MNHEY and CDR2 SVGAGI. Many counts were recorded for this clonotype. Its target is not known. The PBMCs studied were ones that came from approximately 9.9 ml fresh peripheral blood. The sequence was collected from a woman aged 55-70 years with Graves' ophthalmopathy. Sequenced sample: blood. The V and J genes are TRBV6-5 and TRBJ1-1; D is unresolved. The CDR3 DNA sequence: TGTGCCAGCAGTTACGGGAATCATGGGGACACTGAAGCTTTCTTT. Translating it yields CASSYGNHGDTEAFF.